This T cell receptor (beta chain) was captured in a study of T cell responses to AZD1222 COVID-19 vaccine. For the study at large: Pooled in the analysis were second doses at about 4 or about 12 weeks. Study-wide findings and caveats: The span of vaccine-associated CD4 TCRs extended across spike, with dominance at 160-218 and 743-854. The sample set comprised mostly white British donors with more females, and clonal diversity was possibly underestimated.

CDR1 SGHTA and CDR2 FQGNSA come from the germline V gene. V gave up 0 bases and J gave up 1 base, with 6 bases separating them. CDR3 length: 14 residues. To note about this clone: Its antigen is not known.

Only in-frame clones appear in the TCRdb table, and some are missing; sequencing was by immunoSEQ multiplex PCR. The sample shows tens of thousands of clones, roughly 84% of them seen only once. The clonotype was recovered from an adult in good health. The specimen comprised peripheral blood, sampled on day 0 of AZD1222 vaccination. The chain links TRBV7-2 to TRBJ2-5; possibly TRBD1 for D (5 bases). CDR3 nucleotides: TGTGCCAGCAGCTTAGCCAGGGCCCAAGAGACCCAGTACTTC. This gives the protein CASSLARAQETQYF.